This T cell receptor (beta chain) was sequenced for a study of T cell responses to AZD1222 COVID-19 vaccine. For the study at large: Analyses pooled second doses at about 4 or about 12 weeks.

Clones were sequenced by immunoSEQ multiplex PCR, and TCRdb holds only the in-frame ones, with some missing. The table lists some 170,000 clones, 85% to 90% of them singletons. Study-wide results and limits: Among those given AZD1222, only five or six were seropositive at baseline.

Germline values: CDR1 KGHSH, CDR2 LQKENI. The CDR3 covers 17 residues. Trimming took 2 bases from V and 5 from J, leaving 19 bases between them. On this clone itself: Antigen specificity is unknown.

This chain uses TRBV18 with TRBJ2-1; tentative D call: TRBD2 (5 bases). Source: peripheral blood, taken on day 0 of AZD1222 vaccination. This sequence was found in an adult in good health. The CDR3 is CASSPETSLFWDNEQFF. Here the CDR3 DNA reads TGTGCCAGCTCACCAGAAACTAGTCTCTTCTGGGACAATGAGCAGTTCTTC.